This TCR beta chain came from a study of blood T cell repertoires in COVID-19. About the study: Acute-phase and convalescent COVID-19 samples originated in the United States, Italy and Spain. Sources were T cells, B-cell-depleted T cells, or PBMCs; the material itself was cDNA or gDNA.

Per the original data handling: Amplification with reference gene primers provided the estimates of nucleated cell counts. Sequencing was performed with immunoSEQ multiplex PCR; in TCRdb, only in-frame clones are kept and a portion is missing. The DNA was the basis for D and trimming; V, J and clone size are from that table. Among 35,000 to 50,000 clones, approximately 80% were seen once, and the ten largest hold about 15%. Trimming removed 4 bases from V and 2 bases from J, with 14 bases in between. This CDR3 region has 14 residues. In germline, CDR1 is SQVTM, CDR2 ANQGSEA. This receptor was obtained from a man aged 45-60 years with active or convalescent COVID-19. This chain links TRBV29-1 with TRBJ2-5; TRBD1 is a possible D gene (6 bases). What was sequenced was peripheral blood. CDR3 bases: TGCAGCGTTGTGACAGGCTTAGGGCAAGAGACCCAGTACTTC. It yields the protein CSVVTGLGQETQYF.